This T cell receptor beta chain was captured by sequencing in a study of monozygotic twins with inflammatory bowel disease. Regarding the study as a whole: The analysis did not separate different T cell subtypes. A reduction in TCRbeta diversity (inverse Simpson) was seen in IBD patients relative to healthy co-twins.

Points on this clonotype: What it binds is not known.

From approximately 3,500 ng of total RNA, each TCR library was prepared. The unique tags termed UMIs, each holding a 6-nucleotide sample barcode, were added by means of template switching. TCRdb reprocessed the 5' RACE reads; each CDR3 protein has one entry and no DNA is given. Its clone listing holds some 300,000 distinct CDR3 sequences. Germline V gene data show CDR1 as MDHEN and CDR2 as SYDVKM. The CDR3 sequence is 16 residues long. The sequencing sample was made of blood. The origin of this receptor is a human donor with ulcerative colitis or Crohn's disease, or a healthy co-twin of an affected twin (not recorded which). The V gene is TRBV28, the J gene TRBJ1-2; TCRdb lists TRBD1, though no DNA is available to test this call. The CDR3 protein is CASSSPQQGGDYGYTF.